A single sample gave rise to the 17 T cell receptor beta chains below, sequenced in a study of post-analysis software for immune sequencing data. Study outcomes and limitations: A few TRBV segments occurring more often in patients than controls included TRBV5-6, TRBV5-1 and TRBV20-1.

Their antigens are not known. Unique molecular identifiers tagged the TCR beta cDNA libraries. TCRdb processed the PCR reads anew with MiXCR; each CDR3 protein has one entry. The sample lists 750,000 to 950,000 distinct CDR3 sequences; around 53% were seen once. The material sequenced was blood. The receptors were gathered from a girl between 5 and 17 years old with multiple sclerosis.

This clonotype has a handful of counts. Here the CDR3 reads CSVEQGREAQFF. For the CDR3, the DNA is TGCAGCGTTGAACAGGGCAGAGAGGCGCAGTTCTTC. The chain recombines TRBV29-1 with TRBJ2-1, with a possible D match to TRBD1 (5 bases). This CDR3 comprises 12 residues. The ends were cut back, 2 bases at V and 12 bases at J, with 14 bases in the middle. From germline, CDR1 is SQVTM and CDR2 ANQGSEA.

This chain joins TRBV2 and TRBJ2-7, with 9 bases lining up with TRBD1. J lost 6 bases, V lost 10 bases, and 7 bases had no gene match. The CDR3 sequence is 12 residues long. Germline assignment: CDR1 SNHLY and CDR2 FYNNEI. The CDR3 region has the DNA TGTGCCATCCGGGACAGGGTTGTCGAGCAGTACTTC. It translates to CAIRDRVVEQYF.

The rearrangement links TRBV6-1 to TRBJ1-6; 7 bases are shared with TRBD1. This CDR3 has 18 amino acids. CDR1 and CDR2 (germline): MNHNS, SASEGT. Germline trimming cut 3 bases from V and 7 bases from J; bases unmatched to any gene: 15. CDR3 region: CASSEPPTGLVWNSPLHF. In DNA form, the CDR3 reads TGTGCCAGCAGTGAGCCACCGACAGGGCTGGTGTGGAATTCACCCCTCCACTTT.

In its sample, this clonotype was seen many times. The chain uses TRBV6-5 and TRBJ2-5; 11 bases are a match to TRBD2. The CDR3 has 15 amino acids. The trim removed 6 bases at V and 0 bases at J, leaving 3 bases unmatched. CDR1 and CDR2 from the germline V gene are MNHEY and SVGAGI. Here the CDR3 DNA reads TGTGCCAGCAGACCGGGACTAGCGGACCAAGAGACCCAGTACTTC. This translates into CASRPGLADQETQYF.

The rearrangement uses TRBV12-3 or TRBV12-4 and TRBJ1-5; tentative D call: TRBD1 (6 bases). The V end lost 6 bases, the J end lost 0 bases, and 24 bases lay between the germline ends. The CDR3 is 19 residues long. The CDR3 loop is CASSELQGDIWYSNQPQHF. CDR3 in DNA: TGTGCCAGCAGCGAATTACAGGGAGATATCTGGTATAGCAATCAGCCCCAGCATTTT.

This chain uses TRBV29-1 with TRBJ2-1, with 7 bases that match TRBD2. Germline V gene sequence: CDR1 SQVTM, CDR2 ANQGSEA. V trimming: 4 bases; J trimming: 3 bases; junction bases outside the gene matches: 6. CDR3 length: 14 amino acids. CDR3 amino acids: CSVVSGGSYNEQFF. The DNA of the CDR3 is TGCAGCGTTGTATCTGGCGGGAGCTACAATGAGCAGTTCTTC.

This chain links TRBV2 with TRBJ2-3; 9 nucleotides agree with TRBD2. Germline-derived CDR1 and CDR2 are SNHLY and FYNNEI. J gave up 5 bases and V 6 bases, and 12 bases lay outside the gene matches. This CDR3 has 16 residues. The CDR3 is CASSDQPGLAIDTQYF. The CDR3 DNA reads TGTGCCAGCAGCGACCAACCGGGACTAGCAATAGATACGCAGTATTTT.

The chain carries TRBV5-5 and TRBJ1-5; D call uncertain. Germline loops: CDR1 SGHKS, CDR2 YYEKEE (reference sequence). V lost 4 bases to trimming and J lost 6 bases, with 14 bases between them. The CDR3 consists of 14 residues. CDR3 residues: CASSPVGSGQPQHF. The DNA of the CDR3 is TGTGCCAGCAGCCCCGTCGGCAGCGGTCAGCCCCAGCATTTT.

The DNA of the CDR3 is TGTGCTTGTATCGTCGCAGGGGGAGTAGGCGAGCAGTACTTC. This gives the protein CACIVAGGVGEQYF. The chain is built from TRBV12-5 and TRBJ2-4; 7 nucleotides match TRBD1. Near its end, the DNA agrees better with TRBJ2-7, so the J call may be wrong. There are 14 residues in the CDR3. In germline, CDR1 is LGHNT, CDR2 FRNRAP.

For the CDR3, the DNA is TGCAGTGCCCGTAAGGGAGGAGGCTCCTACGAGCAGTACTTC. Translating it yields CSARKGGGSYEQYF. The chain recombines TRBV20-1 with TRBJ2-7; D might be TRBD2 (6 bases). The germline CDR1 and CDR2 sequences are DFQATT and SNEGSKA (reference sequence). Trimming removed 6 bases from V and 0 bases from J, with 15 bases in between. This CDR3 spans 14 amino acids.

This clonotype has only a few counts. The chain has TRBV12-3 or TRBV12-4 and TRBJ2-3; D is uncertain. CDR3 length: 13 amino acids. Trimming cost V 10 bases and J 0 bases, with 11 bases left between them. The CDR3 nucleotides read TGTGCCACCTCACGCGCTAGCACAGATACGCAGTATTTT. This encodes CATSRASTDTQYF.

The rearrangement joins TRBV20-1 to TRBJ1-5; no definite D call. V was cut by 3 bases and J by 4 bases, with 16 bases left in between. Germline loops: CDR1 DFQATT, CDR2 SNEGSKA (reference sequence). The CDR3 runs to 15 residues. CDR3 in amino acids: CSARRSGLGNQPQHF. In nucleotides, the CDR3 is TGCAGTGCTAGGCGATCCGGGCTCGGGAATCAGCCCCAGCATTTT.

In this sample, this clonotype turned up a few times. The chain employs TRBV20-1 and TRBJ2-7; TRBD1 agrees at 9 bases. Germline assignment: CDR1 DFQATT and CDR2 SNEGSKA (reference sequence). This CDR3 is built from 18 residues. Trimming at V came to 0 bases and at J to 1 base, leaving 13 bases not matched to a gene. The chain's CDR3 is CSARDLFGQGPLSYEQYF. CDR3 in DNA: TGCAGTGCTAGAGATCTTTTCGGACAGGGGCCTTTATCCTACGAGCAGTACTTC.

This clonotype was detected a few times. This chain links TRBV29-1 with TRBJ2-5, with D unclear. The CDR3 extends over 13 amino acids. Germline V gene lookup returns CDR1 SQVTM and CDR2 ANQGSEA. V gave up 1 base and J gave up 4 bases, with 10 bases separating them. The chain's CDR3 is CSVEVIIGETQYF. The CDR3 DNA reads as TGCAGCGTTGAAGTGATAATAGGAGAGACCCAGTACTTC.

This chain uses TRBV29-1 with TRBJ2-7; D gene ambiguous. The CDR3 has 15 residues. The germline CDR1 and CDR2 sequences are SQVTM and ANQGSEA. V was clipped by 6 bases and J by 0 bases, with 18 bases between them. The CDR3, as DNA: TGCAGCGTGACCTTAACAGTTCAGAGCTCCTACGAGCAGTACTTC. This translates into CSVTLTVQSSYEQYF.

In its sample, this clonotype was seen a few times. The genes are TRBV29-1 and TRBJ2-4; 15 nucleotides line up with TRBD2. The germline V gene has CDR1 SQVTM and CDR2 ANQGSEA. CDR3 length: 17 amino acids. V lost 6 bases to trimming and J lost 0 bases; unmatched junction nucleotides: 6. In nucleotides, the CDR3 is TGCAGCGTAGGGACTAGCGGGAGGTCCGCAGCCAAAAACATTCAGTACTTC. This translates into CSVGTSGRSAAKNIQYF.

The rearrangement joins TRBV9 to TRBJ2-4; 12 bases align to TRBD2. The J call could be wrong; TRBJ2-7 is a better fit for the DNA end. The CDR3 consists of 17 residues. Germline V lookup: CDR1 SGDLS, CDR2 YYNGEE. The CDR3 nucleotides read TGTGCCAGCAGCCCACTTCTCACTAGCGGGGGGTCCTACGAGCAGTACTTC. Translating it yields CASSPLLTSGGSYEQYF.